This TCR beta chain is from a study of blood T cell repertoires in COVID-19. At the level of the study: The study drew acute and convalescent COVID-19 samples from the United States, Italy and Spain. The cDNA or gDNA used as material had been derived from T cells, B-cell-depleted T cells, or PBMCs.

The germline CDR1 and CDR2 sequences are KGHSH and LQKENI. The CDR3 covers 15 residues. J was trimmed by 2 bases and V by 8 bases; bases with no gene match: 11. Authors' data handling: Reference gene primer amplification gave nucleated cell count estimates. Sequencing used immunoSEQ multiplex PCR; TCRdb keeps in-frame clones, though not all of them. The D gene and trimming were derived from the DNA, and the V and J assignments and clone size from that table. The table lists some 130,000 clones, 84% of them singletons. Specimen: peripheral blood. The receptor's source is a human donor in a cohort sampled during active COVID-19. The chain combines TRBV18 with TRBJ2-5; TRBD2 aligns across 7 bases. This CDR3 is CASAIGSGLQETQYF. The CDR3 DNA follows: TGTGCCAGCGCCATAGGTAGCGGGTTACAAGAGACCCAGTACTTC.